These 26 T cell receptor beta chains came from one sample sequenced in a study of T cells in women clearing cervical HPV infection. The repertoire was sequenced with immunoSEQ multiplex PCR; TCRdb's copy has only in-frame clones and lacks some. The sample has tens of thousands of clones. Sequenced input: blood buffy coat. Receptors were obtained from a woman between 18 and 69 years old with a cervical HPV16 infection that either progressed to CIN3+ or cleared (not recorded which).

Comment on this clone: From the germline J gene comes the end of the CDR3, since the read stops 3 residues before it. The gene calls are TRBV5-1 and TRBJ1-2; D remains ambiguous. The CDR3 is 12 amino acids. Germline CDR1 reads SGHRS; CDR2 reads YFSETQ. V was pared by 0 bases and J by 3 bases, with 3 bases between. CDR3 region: CASSLEDYGYTF. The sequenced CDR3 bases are TGCGCCAGCAGCTTGGAGGACTATGGC.

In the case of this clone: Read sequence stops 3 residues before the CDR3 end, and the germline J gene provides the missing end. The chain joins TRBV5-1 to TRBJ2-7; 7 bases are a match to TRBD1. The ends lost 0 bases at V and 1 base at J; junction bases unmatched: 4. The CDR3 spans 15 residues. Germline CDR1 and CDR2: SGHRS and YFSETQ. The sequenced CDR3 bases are TGCGCCAGCAGCTTGGCCGCAGGGGGTTCCTACGAG. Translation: CASSLAAGGSYE. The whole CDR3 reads CASSLAAGGSYEQYF.

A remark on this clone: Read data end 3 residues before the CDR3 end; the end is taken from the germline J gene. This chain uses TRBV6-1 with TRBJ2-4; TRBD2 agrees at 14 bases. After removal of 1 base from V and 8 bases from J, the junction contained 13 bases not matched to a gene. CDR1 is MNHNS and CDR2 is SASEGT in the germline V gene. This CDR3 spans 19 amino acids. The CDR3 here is CASSEGETSGGALGDIQYF. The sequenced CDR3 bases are TGTGCCAGCAGTGAAGGTGAGACTAGCGGGGGGGCCCTAGGGGACATT.

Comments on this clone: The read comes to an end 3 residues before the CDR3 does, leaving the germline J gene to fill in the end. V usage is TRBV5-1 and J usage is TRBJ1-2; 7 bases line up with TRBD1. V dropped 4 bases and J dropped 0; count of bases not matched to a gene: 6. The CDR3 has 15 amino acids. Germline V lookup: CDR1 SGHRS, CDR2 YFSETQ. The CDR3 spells CASSPRGLANYGYTF. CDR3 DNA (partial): TGCGCCAGCAGCCCCAGGGGGTTAGCTAACTATGGC.

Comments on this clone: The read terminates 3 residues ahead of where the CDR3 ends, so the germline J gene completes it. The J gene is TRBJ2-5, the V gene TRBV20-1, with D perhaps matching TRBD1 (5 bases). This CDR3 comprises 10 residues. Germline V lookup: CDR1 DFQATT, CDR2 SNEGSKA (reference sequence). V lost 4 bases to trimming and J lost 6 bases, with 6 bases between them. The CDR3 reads CSAKGKTQYF. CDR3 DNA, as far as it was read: TGCAGTGCTAAGGGGAAGACC.

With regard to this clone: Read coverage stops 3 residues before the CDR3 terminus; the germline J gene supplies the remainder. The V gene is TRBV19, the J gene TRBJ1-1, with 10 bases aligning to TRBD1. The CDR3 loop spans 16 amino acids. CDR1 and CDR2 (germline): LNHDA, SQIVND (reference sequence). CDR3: CASSIRRTGGGETAFF. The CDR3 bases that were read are TGTGCCAGTAGTATAAGGAGGACAGGGGGAGGAGAGACC.

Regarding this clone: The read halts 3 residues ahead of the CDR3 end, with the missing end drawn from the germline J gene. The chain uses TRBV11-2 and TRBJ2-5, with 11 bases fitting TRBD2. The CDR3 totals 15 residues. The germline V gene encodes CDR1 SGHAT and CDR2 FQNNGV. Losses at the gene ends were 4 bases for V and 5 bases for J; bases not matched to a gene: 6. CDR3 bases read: TGTGCCAGCAGCTCCGGGACTAGCGGTCGGGAGACC. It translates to CASSSGTSGRET. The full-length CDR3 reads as CASSSGTSGRETQYF.

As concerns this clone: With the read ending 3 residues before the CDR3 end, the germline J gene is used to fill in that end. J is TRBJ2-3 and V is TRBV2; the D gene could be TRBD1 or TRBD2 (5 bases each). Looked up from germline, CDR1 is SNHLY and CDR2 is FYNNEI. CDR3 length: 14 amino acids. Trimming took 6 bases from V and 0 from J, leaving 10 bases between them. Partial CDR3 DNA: TGTGCCAGCAGGAGGGGCCTGAGCACAGATACG. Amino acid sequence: CASRRGLSTDT. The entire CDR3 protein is CASRRGLSTDTQYF.

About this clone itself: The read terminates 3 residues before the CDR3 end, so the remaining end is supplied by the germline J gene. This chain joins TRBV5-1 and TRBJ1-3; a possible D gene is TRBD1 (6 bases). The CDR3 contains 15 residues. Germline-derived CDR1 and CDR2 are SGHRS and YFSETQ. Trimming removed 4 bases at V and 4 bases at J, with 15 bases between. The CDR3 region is CASSVYGTRGNTIYF. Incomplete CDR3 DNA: TGCGCCAGCAGCGTATACGGGACAAGGGGAAACACC.

CDR3 loop: CASRPSGEVYEQYF. The CDR3 DNA, read in part, is TGTGCCAGCAGGCCTAGCGGGGAAGTATACGAG. V is TRBV4-2 and J is TRBJ2-7; 9 bases are shared with TRBD2. Sequencing ends 3 residues short of the CDR3 end; the germline J gene provides the rest. Germline V gene lookup returns CDR1 LGHNA and CDR2 YNFKEQ. Germline trimming cut 6 bases from V and 4 bases from J; bases unmatched to any gene: 7. The CDR3 contains 14 residues.

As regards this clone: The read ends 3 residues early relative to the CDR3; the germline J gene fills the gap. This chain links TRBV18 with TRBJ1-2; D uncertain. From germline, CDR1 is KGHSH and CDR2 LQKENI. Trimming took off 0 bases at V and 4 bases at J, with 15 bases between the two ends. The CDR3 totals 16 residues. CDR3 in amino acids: CASSPPEGRNFYGYTF. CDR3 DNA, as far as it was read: TGTGCCAGCTCACCACCGGAGGGCCGGAATTTCTATGGC.

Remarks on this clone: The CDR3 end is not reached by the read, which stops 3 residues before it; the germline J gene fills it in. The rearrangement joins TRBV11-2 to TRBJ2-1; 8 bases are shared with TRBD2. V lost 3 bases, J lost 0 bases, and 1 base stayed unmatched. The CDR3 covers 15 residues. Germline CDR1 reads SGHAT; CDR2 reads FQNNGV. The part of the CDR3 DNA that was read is TGTGCCAGCAGCTTCCGGGGGGGCTCCTACAATGAG. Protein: CASSFRGGSYNE. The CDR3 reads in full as CASSFRGGSYNEQFF. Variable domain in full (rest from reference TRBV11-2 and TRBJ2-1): EAGVAQSPRYKIIEKRQSVAFWCNPISGHATLYWYQQILGQGPKLLIQFQNNGVVDDSQLPKDRFSAERLKGVDSTLKIQPAKLEDSAVYLCASSFRGGSYNEQFFGPGTRLTVL.

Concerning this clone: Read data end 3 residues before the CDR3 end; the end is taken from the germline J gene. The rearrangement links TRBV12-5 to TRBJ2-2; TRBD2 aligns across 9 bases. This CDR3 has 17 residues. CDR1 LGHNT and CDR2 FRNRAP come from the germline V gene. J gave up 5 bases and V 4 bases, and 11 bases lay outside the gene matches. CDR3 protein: CASGSNLAGAITGELFF. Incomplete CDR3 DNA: TGTGCTAGTGGTTCTAATTTAGCGGGGGCTATAACCGGGGAG.

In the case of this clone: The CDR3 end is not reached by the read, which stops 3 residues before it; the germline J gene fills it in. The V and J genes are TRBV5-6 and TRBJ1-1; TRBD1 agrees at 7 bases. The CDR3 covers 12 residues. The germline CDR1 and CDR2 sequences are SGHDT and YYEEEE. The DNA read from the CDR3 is TGTGCCAGCAGCCCCCTACAGGGGAAG. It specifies CASSPLQGK. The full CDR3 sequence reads CASSPLQGKAFF.

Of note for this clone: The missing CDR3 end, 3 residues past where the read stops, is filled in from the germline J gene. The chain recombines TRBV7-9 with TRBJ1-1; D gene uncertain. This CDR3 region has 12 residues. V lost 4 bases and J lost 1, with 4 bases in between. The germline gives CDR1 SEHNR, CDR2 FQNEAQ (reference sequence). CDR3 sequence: CASSSQNTEAFF. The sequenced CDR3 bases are TGTGCCAGCAGCTCACAGAACACTGAA.

The sequenced CDR3 bases are TGTGCCAGCAGCAGAACACCAGGAGGAGAGACC. The encoded protein is CASSRTPGGET. In full, the CDR3 reads CASSRTPGGETQYF. The chain employs TRBV7-9 and TRBJ2-5, with D tentatively TRBD2 (5 bases). The DNA ends 3 residues before the CDR3 does, and the rest of the CDR3 is filled in from the germline J gene. The V gene's germline CDR1 is SEHNR and CDR2 FQNEAQ (reference sequence). CDR3 length equals 14 residues. The V end lost 5 bases, the J end lost 4 bases, and 14 bases lay between the germline ends.

CDR3 protein: CASSLPGTSYEQYF. CDR3 DNA (partial): TGTGCCAGCAGCTTACCGGGGACTAGCTACGAG. V usage is TRBV7-2 and J usage is TRBJ2-7; 8 bases agree with TRBD2. The read finishes 3 residues shy of the CDR3 end, and the germline J gene is used to complete it. The CDR3 sequence is 14 residues long. V shed 2 bases, J shed 3 bases, and the junction held 3 bases outside the gene matches. CDR1 and CDR2 from the germline V gene are SGHTA and FQGNSA.

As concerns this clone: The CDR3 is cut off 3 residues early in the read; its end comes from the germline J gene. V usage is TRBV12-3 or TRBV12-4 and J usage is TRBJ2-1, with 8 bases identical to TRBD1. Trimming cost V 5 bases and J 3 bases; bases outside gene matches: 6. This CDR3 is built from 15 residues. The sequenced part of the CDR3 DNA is TGTGCCAGCAGTCCACCGGGACAGGACTACAATGAG. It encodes CASSPPGQDYNE. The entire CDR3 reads CASSPPGQDYNEQFF.

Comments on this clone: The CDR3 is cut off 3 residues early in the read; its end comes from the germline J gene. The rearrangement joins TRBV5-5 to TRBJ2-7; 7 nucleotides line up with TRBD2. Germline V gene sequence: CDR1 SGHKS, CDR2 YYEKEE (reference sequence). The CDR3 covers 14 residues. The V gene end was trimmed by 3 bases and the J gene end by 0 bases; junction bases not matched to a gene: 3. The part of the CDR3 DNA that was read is TGTGCCAGCAGCTGGGGGGGATCCTCCTACGAG. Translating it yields CASSWGGSSYE. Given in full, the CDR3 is CASSWGGSSYEQYF.

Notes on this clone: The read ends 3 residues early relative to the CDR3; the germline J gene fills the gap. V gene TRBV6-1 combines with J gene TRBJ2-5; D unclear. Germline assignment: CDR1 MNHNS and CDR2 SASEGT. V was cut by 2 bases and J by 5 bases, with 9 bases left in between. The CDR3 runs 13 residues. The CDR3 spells CASSEPQVETQYF. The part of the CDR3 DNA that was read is TGTGCCAGCAGTGAACCGCAGGTCGAGACC.

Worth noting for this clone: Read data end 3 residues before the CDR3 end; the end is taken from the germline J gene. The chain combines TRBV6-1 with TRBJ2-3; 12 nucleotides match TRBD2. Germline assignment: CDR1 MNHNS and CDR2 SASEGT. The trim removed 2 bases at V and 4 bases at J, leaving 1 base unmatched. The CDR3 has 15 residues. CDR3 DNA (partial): TGTGCCAGCAGTGAACTAGCGGGGGGGCCAGATACG. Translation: CASSELAGGPDT. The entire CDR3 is CASSELAGGPDTQYF.

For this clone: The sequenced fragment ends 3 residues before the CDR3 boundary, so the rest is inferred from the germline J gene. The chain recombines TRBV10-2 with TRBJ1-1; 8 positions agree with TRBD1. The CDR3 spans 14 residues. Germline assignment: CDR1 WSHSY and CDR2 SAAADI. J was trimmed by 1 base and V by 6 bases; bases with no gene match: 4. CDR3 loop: CASRDRVGNTEAFF. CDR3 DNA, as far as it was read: TGCGCCAGCAGGGACAGGGTCGGGAACACTGAA.

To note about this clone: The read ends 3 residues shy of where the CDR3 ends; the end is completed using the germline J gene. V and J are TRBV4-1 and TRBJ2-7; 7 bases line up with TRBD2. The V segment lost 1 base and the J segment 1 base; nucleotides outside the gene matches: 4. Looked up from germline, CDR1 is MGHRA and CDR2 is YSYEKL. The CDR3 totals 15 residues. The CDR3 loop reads CASSQVTGGSYEQYF. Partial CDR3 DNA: TGCGCCAGCAGCCAAGTGACGGGGGGTTCCTACGAG.

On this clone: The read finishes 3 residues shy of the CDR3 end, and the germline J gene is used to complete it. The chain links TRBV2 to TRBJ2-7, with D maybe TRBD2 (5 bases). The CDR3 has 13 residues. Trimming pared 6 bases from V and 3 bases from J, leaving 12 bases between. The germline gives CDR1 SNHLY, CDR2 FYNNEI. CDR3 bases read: TGTGCCAGCAGCCGGGCCGGGGACTACGAG. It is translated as CASSRAGDYE. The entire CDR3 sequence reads CASSRAGDYEQYF.

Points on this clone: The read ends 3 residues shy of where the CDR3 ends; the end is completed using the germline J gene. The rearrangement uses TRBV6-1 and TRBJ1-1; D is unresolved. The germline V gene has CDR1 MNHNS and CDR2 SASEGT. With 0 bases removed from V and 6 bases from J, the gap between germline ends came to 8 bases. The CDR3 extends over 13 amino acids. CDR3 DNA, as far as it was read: TGTGCCAGCAGTGAAGCAGACACCGCTGAA. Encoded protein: CASSEADTAE. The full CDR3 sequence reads CASSEADTAEAFF.

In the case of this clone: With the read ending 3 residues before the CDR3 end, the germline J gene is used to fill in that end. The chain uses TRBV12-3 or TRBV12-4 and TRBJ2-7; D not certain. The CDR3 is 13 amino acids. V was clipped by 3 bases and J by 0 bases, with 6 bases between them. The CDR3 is CASSFSHSYEQYF. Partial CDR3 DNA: TGTGCCAGCAGTTTTTCCCACTCCTACGAG.